This TCR beta chain was obtained from a study of cytomegalovirus exposure and HLA in healthy donors. Findings of the study overall: A prior analysis recorded that most TCR beta V segments were productive about 90% or about 30% of the time. Later on, a genetic analysis was performed. It linked a missense variant in DCLRE1C with V- and J-gene trimming of TCR beta.

This clone was seen only a few times. The antigen remains undetermined. With V trimmed by 3 bases and J by 6 bases, 6 bases remained unmatched. The germline gives CDR1 SGDLS, CDR2 YYNGEE. This CDR3 contains 15 residues. Both 60 Vbeta primers and 13 Jbeta primers went into the PCR. Clones were sequenced by immunoSEQ multiplex PCR, and TCRdb holds only the in-frame ones, with some missing. The sample comprises 150,000 or so clones, over 65% of which are singletons, and 3.5% to 5% rests with the top ten. Each of the donors was a healthy bone marrow donor. The receptor's source is a man between 18 and 29 years old in good health and CMV-seropositive. Sequenced material: PBMCs. This chain links TRBV9 with TRBJ2-7, with 13 bases aligning to TRBD2. This CDR3 reads CASSGGGTSGVEQYF. The CDR3 region has the DNA TGTGCCAGCAGCGGAGGGGGGACTAGCGGGGTCGAGCAGTACTTC.